The T cell receptor beta chain under discussion was sequenced for a study of blood T cell repertoires in COVID-19. Study details: T cells, B-cell-depleted T cells, or PBMCs provided the cDNA or gDNA that served as material.

Clones were sequenced by immunoSEQ multiplex PCR, and TCRdb holds only the in-frame ones, with some missing. The data show 71,000 or so clones, roughly 80% seen once. The receptor comes from a man aged 70-80 years with acute or convalescent COVID-19. The sample comprised peripheral blood.

CDR3 residues: CASSFLVGLSLNQPQHF. For the CDR3, the DNA is TGTGCCAGCAGTTTCTTGGTCGGACTATCCCTCAATCAGCCCCAGCATTTT. The genes are TRBV5-8 and TRBJ1-5; no definite D call. This CDR3 region has 17 residues. Between the trimmed V and J ends, which lost 5 bases and 3 bases, there was a span of 21 bases. Germline V CDR1 and CDR2: SGHTS, YDEGEE.